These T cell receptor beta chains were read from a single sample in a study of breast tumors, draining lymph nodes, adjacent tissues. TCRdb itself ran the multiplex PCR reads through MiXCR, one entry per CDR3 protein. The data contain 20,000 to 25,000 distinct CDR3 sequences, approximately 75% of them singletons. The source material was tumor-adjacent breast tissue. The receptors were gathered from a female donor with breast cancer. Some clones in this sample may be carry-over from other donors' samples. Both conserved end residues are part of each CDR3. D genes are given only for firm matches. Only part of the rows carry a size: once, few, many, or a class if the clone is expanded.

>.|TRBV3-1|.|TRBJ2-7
CASSQEGGGGGGNEQYF
TGTGCCAGCAGCCAAGAGGGTGGGGGAGGGGGCGGAAACGAGCAGTACTTC
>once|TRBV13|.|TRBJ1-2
CASSFSGAGVNYGYTF
TGTGCCAGCAGCTTCTCGGGGGCAGGGGTGAACTATGGCTACACCTTC
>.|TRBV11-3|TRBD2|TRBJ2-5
CASSGLAGGMETQYF
TGTGCCAGCAGCGGACTAGCGGGAGGGATGGAGACCCAGTACTTC
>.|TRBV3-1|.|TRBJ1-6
CASSHGLGGSPLHF
TGTGCCAGCAGCCATGGACTGGGGGGCTCACCCCTCCACTTT
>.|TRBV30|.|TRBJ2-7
CAWSFGGEQYF
TGTGCCTGGAGTTTTGGGGGGGAGCAGTACTTC
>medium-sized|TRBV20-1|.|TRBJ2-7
CSARDIQGGVYEQYF
TGCAGTGCTAGAGATATCCAGGGTGGGGTCTACGAGCAGTACTTC
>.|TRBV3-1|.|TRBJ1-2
CASSQDQRANYGYTF
TGTGCCAGCAGCCAAGATCAGAGAGCTAACTATGGCTACACCTTC
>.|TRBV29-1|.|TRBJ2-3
CSVVPGLHTDTQYF
TGCAGCGTTGTACCGGGACTCCACACAGATACGCAGTATTTT
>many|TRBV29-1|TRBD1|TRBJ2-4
CSARTGENIQYF
TGCAGCGCCAGGACAGGGGAAAACATTCAGTACTTC
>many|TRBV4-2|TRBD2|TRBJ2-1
CASSQELGRTQGLANRYEQFF
TGTGCCAGCAGCCAAGAATTAGGCCGAACCCAGGGACTAGCGAACAGATATGAGCAGTTCTTC
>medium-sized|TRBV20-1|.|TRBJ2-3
CSARDSDTQYF
TGCAGTGCTAGAGATTCTGATACGCAGTATTTT
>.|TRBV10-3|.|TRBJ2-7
CAISESIWEKGQYF
TGTGCCATCAGTGAGTCGATCTGGGAGAAGGGGCAGTACTTC
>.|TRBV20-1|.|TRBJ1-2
CSARVAEEYGYTF
TGCAGTGCTAGAGTAGCCGAGGAGTATGGCTACACCTTC
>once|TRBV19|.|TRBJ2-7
CASSMRGGKQYF
TGTGCCAGTAGTATGCGAGGGGGAAAGCAGTACTTC
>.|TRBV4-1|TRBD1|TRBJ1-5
CASSQLQGDQPQHF
TGCGCCAGCAGCCAACTACAGGGGGACCAGCCCCAGCATTTT
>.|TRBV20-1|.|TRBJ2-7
CSAVRDSNSYEQYF
TGCAGTGCTGTCCGGGACTCCAACTCCTACGAGCAGTACTTC
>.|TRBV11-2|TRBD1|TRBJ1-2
CASSGTGGYGYTF
TGTGCCAGCAGTGGGACAGGGGGCTATGGCTACACCTTC
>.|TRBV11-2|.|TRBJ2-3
CASSRAGQGATDTQYF
TGTGCCAGCAGCCGAGCGGGGCAGGGGGCAACAGATACGCAGTATTTT
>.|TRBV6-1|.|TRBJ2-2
CASSPRGTTGELFF
TGTGCTAGCAGTCCCCGGGGGACGACCGGGGAGCTGTTTTTT
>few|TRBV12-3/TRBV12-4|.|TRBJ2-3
CASSSTAGGTDTQYF
TGTGCCAGCAGTTCCACGGCGGGCGGCACAGATACGCAGTATTTT
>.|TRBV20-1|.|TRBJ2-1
CSAPDWINEQFF
TGCAGTGCCCCAGACTGGATCAATGAGCAGTTCTTC
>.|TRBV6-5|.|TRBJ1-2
CASRRTQTNYGYTF
TGTGCCAGCAGACGGACACAAACCAACTATGGCTACACCTTC
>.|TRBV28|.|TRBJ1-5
CASSTGDGLSQHF
TGTGCCAGCAGTACTGGGGACGGTTTGTCCCAGCATTTT
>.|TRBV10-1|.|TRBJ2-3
CASSDFMSTDTQYF
TGCGCCAGCAGTGATTTTATGAGCACAGATACGCAGTATTTT
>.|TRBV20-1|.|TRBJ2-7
CSARALGPGEQYF
TGCAGTGCTAGAGCCCTCGGCCCCGGCGAGCAGTACTTC
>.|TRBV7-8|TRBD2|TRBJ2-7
CASSLASGIPYEQYF
TGTGCCAGCAGCTTAGCTAGCGGGATTCCCTACGAGCAGTACTTC
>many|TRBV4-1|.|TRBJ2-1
CASSRDSHNEQFF
TGCGCCAGCAGCCGAGACAGTCACAATGAGCAGTTCTTC
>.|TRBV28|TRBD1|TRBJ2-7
CASSQQGNEQYF
TGTGCCAGCAGTCAACAGGGGAACGAGCAGTACTTC
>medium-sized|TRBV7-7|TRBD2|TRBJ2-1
CASSPSGGALNEQFF
TGTGCCAGCAGCCCCAGCGGGGGGGCGTTGAATGAGCAGTTCTTC
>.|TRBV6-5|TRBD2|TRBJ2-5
CASSYSIPSGSHTETQYF
TGTGCCAGCAGTTACTCGATTCCTAGCGGGAGTCATACTGAGACCCAGTACTTC
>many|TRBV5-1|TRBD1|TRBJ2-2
CASSSRTGGTGELFF
TGCGCCAGCAGCTCCCGAACAGGGGGAACCGGGGAGCTGTTTTTT
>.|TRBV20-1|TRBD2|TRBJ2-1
CSARDPWTSGRLDEQFF
TGCAGTGCTAGAGATCCTTGGACTAGCGGGAGGTTGGATGAGCAGTTCTTC
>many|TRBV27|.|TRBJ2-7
CASRHRPSYEQYF
TGTGCCAGCAGACACAGGCCCTCCTACGAGCAGTACTTC
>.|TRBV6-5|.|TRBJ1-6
CASSSGRGRFTLHF
TGTGCCAGCAGTTCGGGCCGGGGGAGATTTACCCTCCACTTT
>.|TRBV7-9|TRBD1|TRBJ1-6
CASSSRDRVKNSPLHF
TGTGCCAGCAGCTCCCGGGACAGGGTGAAAAATTCACCCCTCCACTTT
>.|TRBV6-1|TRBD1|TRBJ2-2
CASRTGTGSRELFF
TGTGCCAGCAGGACCGGGACAGGGAGCAGGGAGCTGTTTTTT
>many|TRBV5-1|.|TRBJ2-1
CASSWSQGGYNEQFF
TGCGCCAGCAGCTGGAGTCAGGGGGGCTACAATGAGCAGTTCTTC
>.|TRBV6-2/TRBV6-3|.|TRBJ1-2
CASSYSWDKRAGYTF
TGTGCCAGCAGTTACTCGTGGGACAAGCGAGCTGGCTACACCTTC
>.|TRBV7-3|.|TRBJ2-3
CASSLTDGTDTQYF
TGTGCCAGCAGCTTAACGGACGGCACAGATACGCAGTATTTT
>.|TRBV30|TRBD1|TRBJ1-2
CAWTGGTGPNYGYTF
TGTGCCTGGACTGGTGGGACAGGACCTAACTATGGCTACACCTTC
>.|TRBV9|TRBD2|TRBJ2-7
CASSAGTSGSYEQYF
TGTGCCAGCAGCGCGGGGACTAGCGGGAGCTACGAGCAGTACTTC
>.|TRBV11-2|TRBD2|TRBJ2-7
CASSLGLAGTYEQYF
TGTGCCAGCAGCCTAGGACTAGCGGGAACTTACGAGCAGTACTTC
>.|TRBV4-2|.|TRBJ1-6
CASSQADRTNSPLHF
TGTGCCAGCAGCCAAGCCGACAGGACCAATTCACCCCTCCACTTT
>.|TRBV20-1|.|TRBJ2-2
CSARVEPGELFF
TGCAGTGCTAGAGTCGAACCCGGGGAGCTGTTTTTT
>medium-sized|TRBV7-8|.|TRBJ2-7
CASNTGTSAYEQYF
TGTGCCAGCAACACCGGGACATCAGCCTACGAGCAGTACTTC
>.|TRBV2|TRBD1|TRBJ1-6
CASSSTGPSSYNSPLHF
TGTGCCAGCAGTTCGACAGGGCCCAGCTCCTATAATTCACCCCTCCACTTT